One sample yielded the 32 T cell receptor beta chains listed below, sequenced in a study of shared clonotypes between healthy human individuals. Positive CCR7 selection of CD45RO-negative cells yielded the naive CD8 cells, and terminally differentiated effector memory CD45RA+ cells were excluded. The method was immunoSEQ multiplex PCR; TCRdb's version includes in-frame clones alone and lacks a portion of them. The table shows around 1.9 million clones, with approximately 94% occurring only once. The sequenced sample consisted of naive CD8+ T cells from PBMCs. The receptors originated from a man aged 18-30 years in good health. Some clones in this sample may be carry-over from other donors' samples.

The genes are TRBV7-9 and TRBJ2-7; 10 positions match TRBD1. The CDR3 totals 14 residues. J was trimmed by 3 bases and V by 5 bases; bases with no gene match: 4. Germline V gene data show CDR1 as SEHNR and CDR2 as FQNEAQ (reference sequence). The CDR3 nucleotides are TGTGCCAGCAGCCAAGACAGGGGGCACTACGAGCAGTACTTC. It codes for CASSQDRGHYEQYF.

The gene calls are TRBV7-2 and TRBJ2-2; the match to TRBD1 covers 7 bases. Trimming cost V 5 bases and J 6 bases; bases outside gene matches: 18. Germline CDR1 reads SGHTA; CDR2 reads FQGNSA. The CDR3 totals 18 residues. CDR3 in amino acids: CASSGRLRFAGGPGELFF. CDR3 bases: TGTGCCAGCAGCGGCCGGCTACGGTTTGCAGGGGGTCCCGGGGAGCTGTTTTTT. The full variable domain, in which reference TRBV7-2 and TRBJ2-2 provide the parts outside the CDR3, is GAGVSQSPSNKVTEKGKDVELRCDPISGHTALYWYRQSLGQGLEFLIYFQGNSAPDKSGLPSDRFSAERTGGSVSTLTIQRTQQEDSAVYLCASSGRLRFAGGPGELFFGEGSRLTVL.

The chain combines TRBV15 with TRBJ2-2; tentative D call: TRBD2 (6 bases). The V and J ends lost 0 bases and 9 bases respectively, with 14 bases between them. CDR3 length equals 15 residues. CDR1 LNHNV and CDR2 YYDKDF come from the germline V gene (reference sequence). The CDR3: CATSRDPLATRELFF. CDR3 in DNA: TGTGCCACCAGCAGAGATCCCCTAGCGACCCGGGAGCTGTTTTTT.

The V gene is TRBV2, the J gene TRBJ2-5; D remains unclear. This CDR3 has 11 residues. V lost 6 bases and J 3 bases, leaving 5 bases between the germline ends. The germline gives CDR1 SNHLY, CDR2 FYNNEI. In DNA, the CDR3 is TGTGCCAGCAGATACGAAGAGACCCAGTACTTC. Protein product: CASRYEETQYF.

This rearrangement joins TRBV19 to TRBJ2-7, with 8 bases that match TRBD2. The CDR3 totals 14 residues. Germline V CDR1 and CDR2: LNHDA, SQIVND (reference sequence). V gave up 6 bases and J gave up 1 base; unmatched junction bases: 5. CDR3 in amino acids: CASSRLASSYEQYF. DNA of the CDR3: TGTGCCAGTAGCCGACTAGCGTCTTCCTACGAGCAGTACTTC.

The chain uses TRBV15 and TRBJ1-5; no clear D. CDR1 is LNHNV, CDR2 YYDKDF, per germline (reference sequence). CDR3 length: 14 residues. The germline V and J ends were trimmed by 1 base and 6 bases, with 10 bases remaining between them. CDR3 sequence: CATSRAQDLQPQHF. CDR3 coding DNA: TGTGCCACCAGCAGAGCCCAAGACCTTCAGCCCCAGCATTTT. Filled out from reference TRBV15 and TRBJ1-5, the complete variable domain reads DAMVIQNPRYQVTQFGKPVTLSCSQTLNHNVMYWYQQKSSQAPKLLFHYYDKDFNNEADTPDNFQSRRPNTSFCFLDIRSPGLGDTAMYLCATSRAQDLQPQHFGDGTRLSIL.

In the case of this clone: The sample contains more than one DNA sequence encoding this CDR3. The chain recombines TRBV27 with TRBJ2-2; TRBD2 matches at 12 bases. Trimming cost V 3 bases and J 6 bases; bases outside gene matches: 2. Germline V lookup: CDR1 MNHEY, CDR2 SMNVEV (reference sequence). This CDR3 region has 15 residues. In DNA form, the CDR3 reads TGTGCCAGCAGTTTTCTAGCGGGAGGGGCCGGGGAGCTGTTTTTT. Protein product: CASSFLAGGAGELFF.

The gene calls are TRBV28 and TRBJ1-6; D ambiguous. Germline V CDR1 and CDR2: MDHEN, SYDVKM. V was clipped by 4 bases and J by 10 bases, with 5 bases between them. There are 11 residues in the CDR3. CDR3 nucleotides: TGTGCCAGCAGTTCAGAATCACCCCTCCACTTT. Protein sequence: CASSSESPLHF. Full variable domain (outside the CDR3, taken from reference TRBV28 and TRBJ1-6): DVKVTQSSRYLVKRTGEKVFLECVQDMDHENMFWYRQDPGLGLRLIYFSYDVKMKEKGDIPEGYSVSREKKERFSLILESASTNQTSMYLCASSSESPLHFGNGTRLTVT.

This clone was seen a single time. V is TRBV9 and J is TRBJ2-3; D is unresolved. The ends were cut back, 3 bases at V and 1 base at J, with 9 bases in the middle. The CDR3 sequence is 14 residues long. Germline V gene sequence: CDR1 SGDLS, CDR2 YYNGEE. CDR3 loop: CASSALGGTDTQYF. DNA for the CDR3: TGTGCCAGCAGCGCCCTAGGAGGCACAGATACGCAGTATTTT.

Here the CDR3 reads CASSYSSDRTEKLFF. CDR3 nucleotides: TGTGCCAGCAGTTACTCGAGCGACAGGACTGAAAAACTGTTTTTT. The chain employs TRBV6-5 and TRBJ1-4; D possibly corresponds to TRBD1 (6 bases). The V gene lost 0 bases and the J gene lost 7 bases, with 12 bases spanning the gap. The CDR3 runs to 15 residues. CDR1 is MNHEY and CDR2 is SVGAGI in the germline V gene.

The gene calls are TRBV28 and TRBJ1-4; perhaps TRBD1 as D (5 bases). This CDR3 has 13 residues. CDR1 and CDR2 from the germline V gene are MDHEN and SYDVKM. V was clipped by 6 bases and J by 6 bases, with 11 bases between them. CDR3 DNA: TGTGCCAGCAGGGAGGGGCGTTATGAAAAACTGTTTTTT. Its protein product is CASREGRYEKLFF.

The chain employs TRBV28 and TRBJ1-1, with D possibly TRBD1 on 5 matching bases. The CDR3 length is 16 residues. Germline V gene data show CDR1 as MDHEN and CDR2 as SYDVKM. Trimming removed 5 bases at V and 0 bases at J, with 16 bases between. The CDR3, as DNA: TGTGCCAGCAGTCCAAGCGGGGCAGCTATGAACACTGAAGCTTTCTTT. This sequence encodes CASSPSGAAMNTEAFF. The full variable domain, rest sourced from reference TRBV28 and TRBJ1-1, is DVKVTQSSRYLVKRTGEKVFLECVQDMDHENMFWYRQDPGLGLRLIYFSYDVKMKEKGDIPEGYSVSREKKERFSLILESASTNQTSMYLCASSPSGAAMNTEAFFGQGTRLTVV.

This clone was counted a single time. The gene calls are TRBV27 and TRBJ2-5; the match to TRBD2 covers 13 bases. The CDR3 consists of 16 residues. J gave up 5 bases and V 7 bases, and 10 bases lay outside the gene matches. Germline assignment: CDR1 MNHEY and CDR2 SMNVEV (reference sequence). The CDR3 protein is CASNKRGLAGIETQYF. In DNA form, the CDR3 reads TGTGCCAGCAACAAGCGGGGACTAGCGGGAATCGAGACCCAGTACTTC.

This clone was seen only once. The chain couples TRBV27 to TRBJ2-7; TRBD2 matches 11 bases. The V segment lost 6 bases and the J segment 6 bases; nucleotides outside the gene matches: 4. This CDR3 is 13 amino acids long. The germline V gene encodes CDR1 MNHEY and CDR2 SMNVEV (reference sequence). CDR3 in amino acids: CASSPGLAAEQYF. CDR3 DNA: TGTGCCAGCAGCCCGGGACTAGCGGCCGAGCAGTACTTC.

V usage is TRBV7-9 and J usage is TRBJ2-7; a weak D match, TRBD1 (6 bases). CDR1 SEHNR and CDR2 FQNEAQ come from the germline V gene (reference sequence). The CDR3 spans 15 residues. Trimming took off 1 base at V and 6 bases at J, with 16 bases between the two ends. CDR3 sequence reads: CASSLGAGVTGEQYF. DNA for the CDR3: TGTGCCAGCAGCTTAGGGGCAGGGGTAACAGGCGAGCAGTACTTC.

This chain uses TRBV5-1 with TRBJ2-7; D not certain. Trimming cost V 4 bases and J 3 bases, with 11 bases left between them. This CDR3 has 13 amino acids. Germline CDR1 SGHRS, CDR2 YFSETQ. The CDR3 region is CASSPRSGYEQYF. The CDR3 bases are TGCGCCAGCAGCCCCCGTTCAGGCTACGAGCAGTACTTC.

This clone has a single count. The rearrangement joins TRBV7-9 to TRBJ2-1; 9 positions agree with TRBD1. The CDR3 length is 15 residues. The germline V gene has CDR1 SEHNR and CDR2 FQNEAQ (reference sequence). V trimming: 5 bases; J trimming: 10 bases; junction bases outside the gene matches: 12. CDR3 amino acids: CASSSRDRVRKEQFF. The CDR3 nucleotides are TGTGCCAGCAGCAGCCGGGACAGGGTGCGGAAAGAGCAGTTCTTC.

The chain uses TRBV7-9 and TRBJ2-5; the match to TRBD1 covers 8 bases. Germline lookup yields CDR1 SEHNR and CDR2 FQNEAQ (reference sequence). The CDR3 covers 16 residues. Trimming took 4 bases from V and 2 from J; bases not matched to a gene: 9. CDR3 residues: CASSSIRGQEQETQYF. In DNA form, the CDR3 reads TGTGCCAGCAGCTCCATAAGGGGACAGGAACAAGAGACCCAGTACTTC.

V usage is TRBV7-6 and J usage is TRBJ2-1, with 8 bases fitting TRBD2. From germline, CDR1 is SGHVS and CDR2 FNYEAQ. J gave up 9 bases and V 3 bases, and 10 bases lay outside the gene matches. CDR3 length: 15 amino acids. The CDR3 loop is CASSLGTSYIGEQFF. CDR3 bases: TGTGCCAGCAGCTTGGGGACTAGTTATATAGGTGAGCAGTTCTTC. Full variable domain (rest looked up from reference TRBV7-6 and TRBJ2-1): GAGVSQSPRYKVTKRGQDVALRCDPISGHVSLYWYRQALGQGPEFLTYFNYEAQQDKSGLPNDRFSAERPEGSISTLTIQRTEQRDSAMYRCASSLGTSYIGEQFFGPGTRLTVL.

V gene TRBV7-8 combines with J gene TRBJ2-5, with 13 bases aligning to TRBD2. The germline gives CDR1 SGHVS, CDR2 FQNEAQ. The V segment lost 1 base and the J segment 9 bases; nucleotides outside the gene matches: 5. The CDR3 sequence is 15 residues long. The CDR3 DNA reads as TGTGCCAGCAGCTTAGGGACTAGCGGGAGCTGGGCCCAGTACTTC. Amino acids: CASSLGTSGSWAQYF.

The chain couples TRBV4-2 to TRBJ2-7; the D is unclear. This CDR3 is 13 amino acids long. Trimming removed 4 bases from V and 3 bases from J, with 10 bases in between. Germline CDR1 and CDR2: LGHNA and YNFKEQ. The DNA of the CDR3 is TGTGCCAGCAGCCCCGAGGTTGGCTACGAGCAGTACTTC. This sequence encodes CASSPEVGYEQYF.

The J gene is TRBJ1-1, the V gene TRBV27, with a tentative D call TRBD1 (5 bases). The ends were cut back, 5 bases at V and 5 bases at J, with 24 bases in the middle. The length of the CDR3 is 17 residues. The germline CDR1 and CDR2 sequences are MNHEY and SMNVEV (reference sequence). The CDR3 reads CASSKQEARLVWTEAFF. The CDR3 nucleotides read TGTGCCAGCAGTAAACAGGAGGCGCGGTTGGTTTGGACTGAAGCTTTCTTT.

This chain links TRBV23-1 with TRBJ2-7, with 7 bases fitting TRBD2. TRBV23-1 is classed as an ORF, of uncertain function. The length of the CDR3 is 18 residues. Trimming took 0 bases from V and 3 from J; bases not matched to a gene: 14. CDR3 sequence reads: CASSQSNWQGGSSYEQYF. The CDR3 DNA reads as TGCGCCAGCAGTCAATCAAATTGGCAGGGCGGGAGTAGCTACGAGCAGTACTTC.

The J gene is TRBJ2-6, the V gene TRBV5-1; 8 bases fit TRBD1. The CDR3 is 16 residues long. Germline CDR1 and CDR2: SGHRS and YFSETQ. V lost 4 bases to trimming and J lost 4 bases; unmatched junction nucleotides: 7. In nucleotides, the CDR3 is TGCGCCAGCAGCCTGCGGACAGGGAGCGGGGCCAACGTCCTGACTTTC. This sequence encodes CASSLRTGSGANVLTF.

This clone was counted a few times. Other nucleotide sequences from this sample produce the same CDR3. V usage is TRBV11-2 and J usage is TRBJ2-7; D unclear. The CDR3 has 11 residues. V gave up 5 bases and J gave up 2 bases, with 4 bases separating them. Germline values: CDR1 SGHAT, CDR2 FQNNGV. This CDR3 is CASSHPYEQYF. The CDR3 DNA is TGTGCCAGCAGCCACCCCTACGAGCAGTACTTC. The whole variable domain, remainder taken from reference TRBV11-2 and TRBJ2-7, is EAGVAQSPRYKIIEKRQSVAFWCNPISGHATLYWYQQILGQGPKLLIQFQNNGVVDDSQLPKDRFSAERLKGVDSTLKIQPAKLEDSAVYLCASSHPYEQYFGPGTRLTVT.

The chain has TRBV11-2 and TRBJ2-4; D gene ambiguous. This CDR3 has 13 residues. Per the germline V gene, CDR1 is SGHAT and CDR2 is FQNNGV. The V gene lost 5 bases and the J gene lost 1 base, with 6 bases spanning the gap. CDR3: CASSPRAKNIQYF. Here the CDR3 DNA reads TGTGCCAGCAGCCCAAGGGCCAAAAACATTCAGTACTTC.

The gene calls are TRBV7-6 and TRBJ1-3, with unresolved D. Germline CDR1 SGHVS, CDR2 FNYEAQ. Trimming stripped 8 bases from V and 3 bases from J, with 17 bases between. The CDR3 spans 15 residues. In DNA, the CDR3 is TGTGCCAGCGGATTCGGGGAGGGTGTTGGAAACACCATATATTTT. Residues: CASGFGEGVGNTIYF.

The chain is built from TRBV5-6 and TRBJ2-7; the D is unclear. The CDR3 has 14 amino acids. Trimming stripped 4 bases from V and 3 bases from J, with 14 bases between. CDR1 and CDR2 (germline): SGHDT, YYEEEE. The CDR3 sequence is CASSLRMSSYEQYF. CDR3 sequence (DNA): TGTGCCAGCAGCCTACGGATGAGCAGCTACGAGCAGTACTTC.

A few counts support this clone. The chain combines TRBV7-9 with TRBJ1-1; D possibly corresponds to TRBD1 (6 bases). V lost 3 bases, J lost 7 bases, and 15 bases lay in between. This CDR3 has 14 residues. Germline V gene lookup returns CDR1 SEHNR and CDR2 FQNEAQ (reference sequence). CDR3 amino acids: CASSLATGRGEAFF. CDR3 DNA: TGTGCCAGCAGCTTGGCGACAGGACGGGGTGAAGCTTTCTTT.

CDR3 nucleotide sequence: TGTGCCAGCAGTTCCTCCGGACTAGCGGGACAAGAGACCCAGTACTTC. Protein: CASSSSGLAGQETQYF. The chain recombines TRBV27 with TRBJ2-5, with TRBD2 identical over 12 bases. After removal of 4 bases from V and 2 bases from J, the junction contained 5 bases not matched to a gene. The CDR3 contains 16 residues. CDR1 and CDR2 from the germline V gene are MNHEY and SMNVEV (reference sequence).

The chain has TRBV7-6 and TRBJ1-1, with a weak D call TRBD1 (5 bases). Germline V lookup: CDR1 SGHVS, CDR2 FNYEAQ. The CDR3 consists of 13 residues. V lost 5 bases and J 1 base, leaving 8 bases between the germline ends. Here the CDR3 DNA reads TGTGCCAGCAGCCGGGGGAGGAACACTGAAGCTTTCTTT. The encoded protein is CASSRGRNTEAFF.

The chain joins TRBV19 to TRBJ2-7; 11 bases align to TRBD2. The CDR3 runs to 17 residues. Unmatched junction bases numbered 10, after V lost 4 bases and J lost 2 bases. Germline lookup yields CDR1 LNHDA and CDR2 SQIVND (reference sequence). The CDR3, as DNA: TGTGCCAGTAGTAACCGACAACTAGCGGGAGTAGCCTACGAGCAGTACTTC. Protein sequence: CASSNRQLAGVAYEQYF.